This T cell receptor beta chain was profiled in a study of CD8 T cells in Susac syndrome. CD8+ and CD4+ blood T cells underwent TCR beta sequencing. Deletions cut 7 bases from V and 5 bases from J, with 14 bases between. The germline V gene has CDR1 LGHDT and CDR2 YNNKEL (reference sequence). The CDR3 contains 13 residues. Reverse transcription of about 0.5 to 1 ug RNA was carried out with random hexamers. The TCR beta CDR3 was amplified by immunoSEQ multiplex PCR across 54 Vbeta, 13 Jbeta. One entry per CDR3 protein results from TCRdb running MiXCR on the immunoSEQ multiplex PCR reads. The sample lists roughly 150,000 distinct CDR3 sequences, around 92% occurring once.

V and J are TRBV3-1 and TRBJ2-5, with D perhaps matching TRBD2 (5 bases). This clonotype originated in a human donor in good health. What was sequenced was CD4+ T cells from PBMCs. CDR3 in DNA: TGTGCCAGCACCCCAGGAGGTATTGAGACCCAGTACTTC. Translated: CASTPGGIETQYF.